This T cell receptor beta chain was documented in a study of T-cell reconstitution after alpha-beta-depleted transplantation in children. During its preparation, the TCRbeta library received unique molecular identifiers. One entry per CDR3 protein, called by TCRdb with MiXCR from the PCR reads. Here the sample spans 200,000 or so distinct CDR3 sequences, 6.3% being singletons. Study-wide results and caveats: T-cell numbers and diversity one year post-transplant derived largely from freshly generated T cells.

This clonotype appeared many times. Its antigen is currently unknown. There are 12 residues in the CDR3. Trimming left V 6 bases short and J 1 base short, with 9 bases between. Germline-derived CDR1 and CDR2 are DFQATT and SNEGSKA (reference sequence). The receptor's source is a girl under three years old with combined immunodeficiency, due to receive a stem cell transplant. The rearrangement uses TRBV20-1 and TRBJ2-5; no firm D call. The sample here was PBMCs, taken before TCRalphabeta/CD19-depleted stem cell transplant. The CDR3 DNA reads TGCAGTGCCGTTCCGGGCCAAGAGACCCAGTACTTC. It is translated as CSAVPGQETQYF.